The clone carrying this TCR beta chain occurred many times. Antigen: not known. This sample's TCRbeta library carried unique molecular identifier barcodes. TCRdb passed the PCR reads through MiXCR, listing each CDR3 protein once. The sample consists of almost 500,000 distinct CDR3 sequences, roughly 10% of them appearing once. This record belongs to a study of T-cell reconstitution after alpha-beta-depleted transplantation in children. Whole-study findings and limits: T-cell counts and diversity were attributed mostly to newly produced T cells one year after transplant. Surviving recipient T cells and intrathymic progenitors accounted for some patients' high TCRbeta diversity at day 60.

This CDR3 has 13 amino acids. V lost 3 bases, J lost 4 bases, and 9 bases lay in between. The V gene's germline CDR1 is SEHNR and CDR2 FQNEAQ (reference sequence). The sequence was collected from a child aged 2 to 15 with inherited bone marrow failure, due to receive a stem cell transplant. The chain has TRBV7-9 and TRBJ1-1, with D perhaps matching TRBD1 (5 bases). Sequenced here: PBMCs, sampled before TCRalphabeta/CD19-depleted stem cell transplant. The CDR3 nucleotides are TGTGCCAGCAGCTTGGGGGGGACCACTGAAGCTTTCTTT. Its protein is CASSLGGTTEAFF.